This TCR beta chain was recorded in a study of control samples from healthy donors and cancer patients (TCRdb year 2020). Of note for this clone: The target of this receptor is not known. It has no much larger one-base neighbor in the sample; base qualities were not kept.

Receptors were amplified or captured by the immunoSEQ multiplex PCR assay. TCRdb carries this immuneACCESS record with in-frame sequences only. Its versions omit some clonotypes, under half of them owing to an unresolved V gene in the studies checked, with the rest unexplained. The sample table lists about 89,000 clones, 86% of them with a count of one. The ten largest clones take up around a fifth of the sample. V loses 3 bases, J loses 2 bases, and the germline ends lie 7 bases apart. Sequences MNHEY (CDR1) and SMNVEV (CDR2) are obtained from the germline V gene (reference sequence). Reading from cysteine to phenylalanine, the CDR3 counts 14 amino acids. CDR3 DNA only is kept here, 42 bases in frame from base 1.

Sequencing was carried out using blood. The chain couples TRBV27 to TRBJ2-2, with the identity of the D gene unclear. The TCR sequence derives from a man under 40 in good health. DNA sequence: TGTGCCAGCAGTTTGAGACAAAACACCGGGGAGCTGTTTTTT. Its protein product is CASSLRQNTGELFF.